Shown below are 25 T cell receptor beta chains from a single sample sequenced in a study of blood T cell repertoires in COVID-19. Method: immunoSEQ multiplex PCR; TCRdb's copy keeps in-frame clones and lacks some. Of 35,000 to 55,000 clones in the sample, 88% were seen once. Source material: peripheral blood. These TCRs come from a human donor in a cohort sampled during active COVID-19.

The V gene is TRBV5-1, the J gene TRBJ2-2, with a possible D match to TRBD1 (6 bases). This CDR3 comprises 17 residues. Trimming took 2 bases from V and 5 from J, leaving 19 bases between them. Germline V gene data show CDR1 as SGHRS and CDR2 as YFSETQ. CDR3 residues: CASSLTGTPRSTGELFF. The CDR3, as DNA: TGCGCCAGCAGCTTAACCGGGACACCTAGGAGTACCGGGGAGCTGTTTTTT.

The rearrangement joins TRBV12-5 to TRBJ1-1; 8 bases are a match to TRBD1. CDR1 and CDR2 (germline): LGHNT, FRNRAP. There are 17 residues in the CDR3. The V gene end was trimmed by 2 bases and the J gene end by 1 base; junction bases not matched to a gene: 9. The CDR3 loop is CASGLTLTGGSNTEAFF. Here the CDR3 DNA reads TGTGCTAGTGGTTTGACCCTCACAGGGGGGTCGAACACTGAAGCTTTCTTT. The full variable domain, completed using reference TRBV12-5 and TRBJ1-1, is DARVTQTPRHKVTEMGQEVTMRCQPILGHNTVFWYRQTMMQGLELLAYFRNRAPLDDSGMPKDRFSAEMPDATLATLKIQPSEPRDSAVYFCASGLTLTGGSNTEAFFGQGTRLTVV.

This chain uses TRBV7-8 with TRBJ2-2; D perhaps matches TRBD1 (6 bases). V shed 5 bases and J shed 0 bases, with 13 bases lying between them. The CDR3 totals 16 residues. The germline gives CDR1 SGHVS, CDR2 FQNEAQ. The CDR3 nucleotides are TGTGCCAGCAGCCCTTACAGGGTCGCGAACACCGGGGAGCTGTTTTTT. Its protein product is CASSPYRVANTGELFF.

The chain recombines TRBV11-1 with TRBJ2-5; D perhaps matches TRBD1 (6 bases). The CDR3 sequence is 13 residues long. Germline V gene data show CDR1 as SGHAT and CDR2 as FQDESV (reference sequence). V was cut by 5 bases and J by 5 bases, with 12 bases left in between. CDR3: CASSLRGAETQYF. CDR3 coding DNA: TGTGCCAGCAGCCTCAGGGGTGCGGAGACCCAGTACTTC.

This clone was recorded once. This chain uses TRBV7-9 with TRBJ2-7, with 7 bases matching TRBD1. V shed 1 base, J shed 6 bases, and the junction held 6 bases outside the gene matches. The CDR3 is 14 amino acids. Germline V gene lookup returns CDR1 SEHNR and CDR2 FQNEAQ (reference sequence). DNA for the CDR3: TGTGCCAGCAGCTTAGAAAACAGGGGTACCGAGCAGTACTTC. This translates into CASSLENRGTEQYF.

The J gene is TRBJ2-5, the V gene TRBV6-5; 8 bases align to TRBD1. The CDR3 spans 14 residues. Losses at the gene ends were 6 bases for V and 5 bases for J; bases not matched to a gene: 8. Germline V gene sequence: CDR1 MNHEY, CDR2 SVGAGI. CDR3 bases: TGTGCCAGCAGACCCGACAGGGGCAGGGAGACCCAGTACTTC. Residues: CASRPDRGRETQYF.

The CDR3 region is CASSRLGQGDEKLFF. DNA of the CDR3: TGTGCCAGTAGTAGACTGGGACAAGGAGATGAAAAACTGTTTTTT. The V and J genes are TRBV19 and TRBJ1-4; D may be TRBD1 (6 bases). Germline CDR1 and CDR2: LNHDA and SQIVND (reference sequence). The V end lost 4 bases, the J end lost 6 bases, and 15 bases lay between the germline ends. The CDR3 is made up of 15 amino acids.

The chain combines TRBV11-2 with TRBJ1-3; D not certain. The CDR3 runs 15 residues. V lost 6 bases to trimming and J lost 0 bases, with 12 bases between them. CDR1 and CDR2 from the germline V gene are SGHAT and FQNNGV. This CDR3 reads CASSRRGPSGNTIYF. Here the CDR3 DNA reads TGTGCCAGCAGTCGGCGGGGTCCCTCTGGAAACACCATATATTTT.

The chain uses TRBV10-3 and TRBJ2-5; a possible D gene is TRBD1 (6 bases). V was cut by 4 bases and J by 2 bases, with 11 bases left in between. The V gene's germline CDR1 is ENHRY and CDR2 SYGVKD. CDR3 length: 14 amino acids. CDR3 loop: CAISGRGTQETQYF. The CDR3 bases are TGTGCCATCAGTGGAAGGGGGACGCAAGAGACCCAGTACTTC.

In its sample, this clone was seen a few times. In DNA, the CDR3 is TGTGCCAGCAGCGTAGGGGGTCAGGGGGCCTACGAGCAGTACTTC. It encodes CASSVGGQGAYEQYF. The rearrangement links TRBV9 to TRBJ2-7, with 7 bases matching TRBD1. CDR1 is SGDLS and CDR2 is YYNGEE in the germline V gene. The CDR3 spans 15 residues. Losses at the gene ends were 0 bases for V and 2 bases for J; bases not matched to a gene: 5. The full variable domain, in which reference TRBV9 and TRBJ2-7 provide the parts outside the CDR3, is DSGVTQTPKHLITATGQRVTLRCSPRSGDLSVYWYQQSLDQGLQFLIQYYNGEERAKGNILERFSAQQFPDLHSELNLSSLELGDSALYFCASSVGGQGAYEQYFGPGTRLTVT.

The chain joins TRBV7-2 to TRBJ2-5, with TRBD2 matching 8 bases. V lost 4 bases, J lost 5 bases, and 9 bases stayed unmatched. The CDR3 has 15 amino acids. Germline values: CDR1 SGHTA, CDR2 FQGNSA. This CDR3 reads CASSSLPGGYETQYF. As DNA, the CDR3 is TGTGCCAGCAGCTCCCTCCCGGGGGGGTACGAGACCCAGTACTTC.

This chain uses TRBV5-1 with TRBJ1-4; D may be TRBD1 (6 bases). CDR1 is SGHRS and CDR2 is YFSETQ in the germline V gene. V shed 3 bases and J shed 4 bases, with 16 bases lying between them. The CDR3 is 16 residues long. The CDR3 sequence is CASSSGMDSLNEKLFF. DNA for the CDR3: TGCGCCAGCAGCTCGGGAATGGACAGCCTTAATGAAAAACTGTTTTTT.

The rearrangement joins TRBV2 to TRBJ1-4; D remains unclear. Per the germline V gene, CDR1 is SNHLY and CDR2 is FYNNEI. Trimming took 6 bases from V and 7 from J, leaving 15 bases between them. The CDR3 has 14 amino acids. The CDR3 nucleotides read TGTGCCAGCAGCATCCCGGAGGGAAGTGAAAAACTGTTTTTT. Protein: CASSIPEGSEKLFF.

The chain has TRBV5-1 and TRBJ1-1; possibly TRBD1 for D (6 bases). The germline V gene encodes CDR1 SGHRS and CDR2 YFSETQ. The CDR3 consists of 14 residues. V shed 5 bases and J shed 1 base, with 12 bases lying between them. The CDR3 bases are TGCGCCAGCAGTCGAGGGGGTACGAACACTGAAGCTTTCTTT. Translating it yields CASSRGGTNTEAFF.

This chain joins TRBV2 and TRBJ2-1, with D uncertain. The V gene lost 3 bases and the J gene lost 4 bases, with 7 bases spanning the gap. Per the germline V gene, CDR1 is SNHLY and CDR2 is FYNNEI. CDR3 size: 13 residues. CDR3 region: CASSDRLYNEQFF. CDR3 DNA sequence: TGTGCCAGCAGTGACAGGTTGTACAATGAGCAGTTCTTC.

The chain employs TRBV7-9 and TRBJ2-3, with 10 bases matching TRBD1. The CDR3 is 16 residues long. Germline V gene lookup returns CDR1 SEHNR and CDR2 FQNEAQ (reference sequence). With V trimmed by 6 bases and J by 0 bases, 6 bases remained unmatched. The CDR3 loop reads CASRPGTGVSTDTQYF. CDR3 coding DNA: TGTGCCAGCAGACCCGGGACAGGGGTTAGCACAGATACGCAGTATTTT. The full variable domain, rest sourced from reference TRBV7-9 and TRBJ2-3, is DTGVSQNPRHKITKRGQNVTFRCDPISEHNRLYWYRQTLGQGPEFLTYFQNEAQLEKSRLLSDRFSAERPKGSFSTLEIQRTEQGDSAMYLCASRPGTGVSTDTQYFGPGTRLTVL.

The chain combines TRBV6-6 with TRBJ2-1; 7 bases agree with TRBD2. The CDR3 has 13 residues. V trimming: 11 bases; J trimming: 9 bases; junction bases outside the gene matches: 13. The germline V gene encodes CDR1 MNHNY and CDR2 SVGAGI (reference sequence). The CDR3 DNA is TGTGCCTCGCGAGTGGGGGGGGGAGTTGAGCAGTTCTTC. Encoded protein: CASRVGGGVEQFF.

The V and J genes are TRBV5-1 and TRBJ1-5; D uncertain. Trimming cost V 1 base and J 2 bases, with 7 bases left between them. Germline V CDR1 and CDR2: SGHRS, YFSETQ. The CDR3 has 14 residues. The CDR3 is CASSLTVGNQPQHF. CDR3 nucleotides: TGCGCCAGCAGCTTGACGGTTGGCAATCAGCCCCAGCATTTT.

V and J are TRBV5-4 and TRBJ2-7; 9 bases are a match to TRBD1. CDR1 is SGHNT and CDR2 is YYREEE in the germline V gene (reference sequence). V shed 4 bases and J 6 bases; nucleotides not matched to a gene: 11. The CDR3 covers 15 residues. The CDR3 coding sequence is TGTGCCAGCAGCGTAAGTGGGGACAGGGTACGCGAGCAGTACTTC. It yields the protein CASSVSGDRVREQYF. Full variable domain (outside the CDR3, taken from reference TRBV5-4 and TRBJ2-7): ETGVTQSPTHLIKTRGQQVTLRCSSQSGHNTVSWYQQALGQGPQFIFQYYREEENGRGNFPPRFSGLQFPNYSSELNVNALELDDSALYLCASSVSGDRVREQYFGPGTRLTVT.

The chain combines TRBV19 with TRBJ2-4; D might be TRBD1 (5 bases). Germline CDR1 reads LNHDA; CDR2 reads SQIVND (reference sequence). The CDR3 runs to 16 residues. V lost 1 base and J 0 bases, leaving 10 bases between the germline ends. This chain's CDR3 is CASSIAGHLAKNIQYF. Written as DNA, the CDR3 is TGTGCCAGTAGTATAGCTGGACATCTAGCCAAAAACATTCAGTACTTC.

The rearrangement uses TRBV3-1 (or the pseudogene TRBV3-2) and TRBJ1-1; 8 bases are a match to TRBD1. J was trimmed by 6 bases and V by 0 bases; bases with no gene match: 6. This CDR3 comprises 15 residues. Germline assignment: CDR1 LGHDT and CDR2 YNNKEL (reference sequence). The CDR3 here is CASSQEWNRGAEAFF. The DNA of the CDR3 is TGTGCCAGCAGCCAAGAGTGGAACAGGGGGGCTGAAGCTTTCTTT.

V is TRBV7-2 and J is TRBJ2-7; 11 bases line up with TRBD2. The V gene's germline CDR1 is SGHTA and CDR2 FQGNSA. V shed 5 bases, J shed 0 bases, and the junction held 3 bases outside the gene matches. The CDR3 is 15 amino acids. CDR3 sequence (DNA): TGTGCCAGCAGCATCGGACTAGCGGGCTCCTACGAGCAGTACTTC. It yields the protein CASSIGLAGSYEQYF.

CDR3 bases: TGTGCCAGCAGCCAAGCTGACAGGGGGCCCTATGGCTACACCTTC. Protein: CASSQADRGPYGYTF. The chain recombines TRBV3-1 (or the pseudogene TRBV3-2) with TRBJ1-2, with 10 positions matching TRBD1. With V trimmed by 1 base and J by 4 bases, 3 bases remained unmatched. Per the germline V gene, CDR1 is LGHDT and CDR2 is YNNKEL (reference sequence). The CDR3 totals 15 residues.

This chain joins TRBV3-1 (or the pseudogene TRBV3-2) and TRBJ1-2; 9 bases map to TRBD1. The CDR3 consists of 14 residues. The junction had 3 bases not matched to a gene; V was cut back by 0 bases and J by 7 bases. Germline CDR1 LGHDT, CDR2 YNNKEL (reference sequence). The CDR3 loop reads CASSQDTTGGGYTF. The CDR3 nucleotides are TGTGCCAGCAGCCAAGATACGACAGGGGGTGGCTACACCTTC.

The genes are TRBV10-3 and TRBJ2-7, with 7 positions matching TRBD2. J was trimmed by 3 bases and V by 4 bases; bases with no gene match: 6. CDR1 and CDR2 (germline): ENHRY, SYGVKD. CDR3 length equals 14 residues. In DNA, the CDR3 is TGTGCCATCAGTGGGACGGGGGGAATCTACGAGCAGTACTTC. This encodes CAISGTGGIYEQYF.